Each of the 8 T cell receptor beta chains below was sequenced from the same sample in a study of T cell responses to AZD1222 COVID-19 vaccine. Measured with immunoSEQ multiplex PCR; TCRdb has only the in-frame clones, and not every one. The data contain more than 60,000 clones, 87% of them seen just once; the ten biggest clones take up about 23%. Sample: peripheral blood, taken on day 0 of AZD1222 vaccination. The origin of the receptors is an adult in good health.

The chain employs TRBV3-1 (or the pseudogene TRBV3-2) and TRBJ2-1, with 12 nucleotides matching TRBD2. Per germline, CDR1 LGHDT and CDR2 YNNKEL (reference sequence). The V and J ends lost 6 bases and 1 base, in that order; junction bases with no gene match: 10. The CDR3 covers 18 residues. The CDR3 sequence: CASSLGLAGLVSYNEQFF. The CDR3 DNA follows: TGTGCCAGCAGTCTCGGACTAGCGGGACTCGTTTCCTACAATGAGCAGTTCTTC.

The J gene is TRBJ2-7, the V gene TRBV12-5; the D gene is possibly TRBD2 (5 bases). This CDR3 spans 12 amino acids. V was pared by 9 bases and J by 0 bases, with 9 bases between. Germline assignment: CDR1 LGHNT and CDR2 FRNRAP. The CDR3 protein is CASRRDSYEQYF. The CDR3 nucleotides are TGTGCTAGCCGCCGGGACTCCTACGAGCAGTACTTC.

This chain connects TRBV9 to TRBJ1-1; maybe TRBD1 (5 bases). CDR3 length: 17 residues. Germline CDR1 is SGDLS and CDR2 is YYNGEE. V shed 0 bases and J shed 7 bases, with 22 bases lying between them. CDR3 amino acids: CASSVEGSTTGPGEAFF. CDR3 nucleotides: TGTGCCAGCAGCGTAGAAGGTTCGACGACGGGGCCGGGTGAAGCTTTCTTT. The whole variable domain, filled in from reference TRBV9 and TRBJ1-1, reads DSGVTQTPKHLITATGQRVTLRCSPRSGDLSVYWYQQSLDQGLQFLIQYYNGEERAKGNILERFSAQQFPDLHSELNLSSLELGDSALYFCASSVEGSTTGPGEAFFGQGTRLTVV.

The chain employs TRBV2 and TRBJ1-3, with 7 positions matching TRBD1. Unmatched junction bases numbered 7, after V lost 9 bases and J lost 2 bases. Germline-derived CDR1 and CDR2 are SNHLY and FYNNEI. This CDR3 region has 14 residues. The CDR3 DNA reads TGTGCCAGTAGGGACAGAGACACTGGAAACACCATATATTTT. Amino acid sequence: CASRDRDTGNTIYF. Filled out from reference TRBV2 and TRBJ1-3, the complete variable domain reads EPEVTQTPSHQVTQMGQEVILRCVPISNHLYFYWYRQILGQKVEFLVSFYNNEISEKSEIFDDQFSVERPDGSNFTLKIRSTKLEDSAMYFCASRDRDTGNTIYFGEGSWLTVV.

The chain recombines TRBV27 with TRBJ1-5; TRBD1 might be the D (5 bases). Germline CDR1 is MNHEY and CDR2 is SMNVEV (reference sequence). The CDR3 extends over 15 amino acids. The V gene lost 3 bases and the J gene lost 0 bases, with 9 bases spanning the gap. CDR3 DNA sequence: TGTGCCAGCAGTTTTGGGGGGGGTAGCAATCAGCCCCAGCATTTT. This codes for CASSFGGGSNQPQHF.

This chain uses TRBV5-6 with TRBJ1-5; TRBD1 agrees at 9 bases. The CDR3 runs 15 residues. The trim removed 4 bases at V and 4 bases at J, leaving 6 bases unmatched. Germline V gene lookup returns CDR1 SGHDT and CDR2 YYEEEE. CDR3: CASSGGTGRNQPQHF. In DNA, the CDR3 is TGTGCCAGCAGCGGTGGGACAGGGAGAAATCAGCCCCAGCATTTT.

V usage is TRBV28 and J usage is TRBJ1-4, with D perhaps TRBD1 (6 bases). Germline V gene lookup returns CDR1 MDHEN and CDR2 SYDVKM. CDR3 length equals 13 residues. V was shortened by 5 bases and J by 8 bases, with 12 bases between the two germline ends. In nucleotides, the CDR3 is TGTGCCAGCAGTCTTACAGGGAGAGAAAAACTGTTTTTT. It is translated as CASSLTGREKLFF.

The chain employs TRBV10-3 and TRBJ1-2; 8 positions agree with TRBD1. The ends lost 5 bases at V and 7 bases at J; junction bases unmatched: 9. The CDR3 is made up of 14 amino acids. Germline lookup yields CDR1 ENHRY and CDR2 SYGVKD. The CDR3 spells CAISLTDREVGYTF. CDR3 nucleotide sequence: TGTGCCATCAGTCTCACGGACAGGGAAGTTGGCTACACCTTC.